This TCR beta chain was captured by sequencing in a study of identical twins (dated by TCRdb to 2015 to 2016). In terms of the full investigation: To test whether fetal clonotypes persist, the study used deep sequencing on TCR alpha and beta repertoires from monozygotic twins, unrelated adults of various ages, and cord blood. To rule out contamination, replicate twin experiments were performed at different times with different library preparation protocols.

Of note for this clonotype: Its antigen is still unknown. The record has no base qualities; no much larger clone is one base away.

Receptors were amplified or captured by 5' RACE. TCRdb shows the sequencer as Illumina HiSeq 2000. Template switching introduced a universal primer binding site; the final cDNA contained a unique molecular identifier, enabling accurate counting of TCR cDNA molecules. First-strand cDNA for TCR alpha and beta chains was synthesized from specific primers in the conserved constant-segment region. To control for contamination, every cDNA library carried two barcodes: a SMART-Mk sample barcode plus Illumina barcodes. Two successive PCR steps introduced TruSeq adapter sequences along with Illumina sample barcodes. The TCR alpha and beta cDNA libraries were sequenced on the Illumina HiSeq platform using custom primers. The source study handled its data this way. MiGEC was used to process raw reads and extract unique molecular identifiers, and MiXCR was used to find CDR3 positions. For each individual, recombination models were inferred using an EM algorithm with the repgenHMM and IGoR tools. The analysis of shared clonotypes was done with the tcR package in R, with sharing normalized by the product of cloneset sizes. To study raw recombination free of thymic and clonal selection effects, out-of-frame nonproductive sequences were analyzed. TCRdb reprocessed the public reads (quality trimming at Q25 with fastp, clone calling with MiXCR) and kept in-frame beta chains. A single entry per CDR3 protein holds the most common genes and DNA from its merged rows. These V and J calls originate from TCRdb's pipeline instead of the authors' own analysis. In all, the sample holds roughly 720,000 distinct CDR3 sequences, and 18% of those were seen once. Around 13% of the sample lies in the top ten.

What the authors observed across the whole study: Abundant cord blood beta clonotypes had fewer insertions, young adult naive repertoires showed a similar but weaker trend, and memory repertoires showed no such trend. Zero-insertion analyses could be partly confounded by invariant T cells such as MAIT and iNKT, though diverse VJ usage argued against such confounding for most clonotypes. Recombination models systematically underestimated out-of-frame TCR alpha sharing in monozygotic twins but agreed with sharing between unrelated individuals. Compared with coincidental sharing between unrelated individuals, out-of-frame TCR alpha sequences shared between twins had an excess of sequences with low generation probability. Because the same donors could not be followed over many years, the conclusions relied on cross-sectional statistical analysis. In beta out-of-frame sequences, excess twin sharing was weaker, because having fewer shared sequences lowered the signal-to-noise ratio.

Every donor in the study was a healthy Caucasian. Three pairs of female monozygotic twins, all aged roughly 18 to 29 years, made up the twin cohort. Peripheral blood mononuclear cells were used as the source from which RNA for TCR libraries was isolated. The CDR3 numbers 14 residues from cysteine through phenylalanine. Kept here is only the CDR3 DNA, which spans 42 bases and is read in frame from base 1. V is reduced by 2 bases and J by 2 bases, leaving a spacing of 9 bases between them. A further study also used this sample, focusing on T cells expressing NK-cell markers. That second report states: Three sorted T-cell subsets (CD3+CD56+NKG2C+, CD3+CD56+NKG2C- and CD3+CD56-NKG2C+) from seven to nine donors had their TCR beta-chain repertoires profiled. Among the eight sequenced donors, only one was HCMV-seronegative, while the other seven were HCMV-seropositive. To restrict sorting to alphabetaTCR-expressing T cells, an anti-gammadeltaTCR antibody was added in several experiments. For 5 or 6 donors, the dominant CD3+CD56+NKG2C+ clonotypes were among the top 10 CD8+ clonotypes and accounted for about 1.0-7.0% of CD8+ T cells. Those dominant clonotypes were again the most abundant among CD3+CD56-NKG2C+ cells in four donors, at roughly 25-60.1%. Whether the expanded NKG2C-expressing T cell clones were specific for HCMV antigens remained unclear. The study sequenced eight donors, all healthy volunteers chosen at random: three men and five women. To determine HCMV serostatus, a commercial ELISA kit was used to detect HCMV-specific IgG in serum. For about 6 donors, unsorted PBMC were also used to sequence bulk peripheral blood T-cell repertoires. MIGEC was used to demultiplex reads and group the reads by UMI, and MiTCR was used to assemble and quantify clonotypes. To exclude erroneous sequences, any TCR cDNA sequence not supported by at least two reads was discarded. Downstream repertoire analysis used the tcR package, and clonotypes were matched across fractions by CDR3 nucleotide sequence plus V segment. VDJmatch was used to annotate antigen specificity against VDJdb, with one amino acid substitution in CDR3 allowed.

The rearrangement joined TRBV12-3 or TRBV12-4 to TRBJ2-5; TRBD2 is possibly the D segment (6 matching bases). The receptor was derived from a woman between 18 and 30 years old in good health. Sequencing used PBMCs. This receptor has the CDR3 CASSLFRGQETQYF. The bases are TGTGCCAGCAGTTTATTTCGGGGGCAAGAGACCCAGTACTTC.